Listed here are 30 T cell receptor beta chains from one sample, sequenced in a study of shared clonotypes between healthy human individuals. Libraries were prepared by immunoSEQ multiplex PCR; TCRdb keeps only in-frame clonotypes and omits some of them. The sample has about 710,000 clones; over 55% are singletons. Input material: memory CD4+ T cells sorted from blood. Subset specified: CD45RA-negative fraction. The receptors here all came from a woman aged 30 to 39 in good health.

To note about this clone: A read error likely explains this, since a far larger clone differs by one base. Distinct nucleotide sequences in the sample also encode this CDR3. The chain carries TRBV7-3 and TRBJ2-3; D is perhaps TRBD2 (6 bases). Trimming stripped 3 bases from V and 0 bases from J, with 10 bases between. Germline CDR1 reads SGHTA; CDR2 reads FQGTGA. The CDR3 spans 15 residues. The CDR3, as DNA: TGTGCCAGCAGCTTGGAGGGGTCTAGCACAGATACGCAGTATTTT. It translates to CASSLEGSSTDTQYF.

This chain connects TRBV6-5 to TRBJ2-7; D is possibly TRBD2 (5 bases). The CDR3 sequence is 13 residues long. V dropped 3 bases and J dropped 4 bases, with 10 bases sitting between them. Germline-derived CDR1 and CDR2 are MNHEY and SVGAGI. CDR3 loop: CASSYEGVYEQYF. CDR3 in DNA: TGTGCCAGCAGTTATGAGGGAGTATACGAGCAGTACTTC.

Ten or more counts support this clone. This sample also contains other DNA sequences that code for the same CDR3. This chain joins TRBV27 and TRBJ1-3; no definite D call. Between the trimmed V and J ends, which lost 5 bases and 4 bases, there was a span of 9 bases. The CDR3 runs to 13 residues. Germline V gene lookup returns CDR1 MNHEY and CDR2 SMNVEV (reference sequence). The CDR3 DNA reads TGTGCCAGCAGTCCCACGGGAGGAAACACCATATATTTT. This gives the protein CASSPTGGNTIYF.

A word on this clone: Additional DNA sequences in this sample encode the identical CDR3. This chain uses TRBV5-1 with TRBJ2-3; 12 bases line up with TRBD2. Trimming at V came to 0 bases and at J to 2 bases, leaving 1 base not matched to a gene. CDR3 length: 16 residues. Looked up from germline, CDR1 is SGHRS and CDR2 is YFSETQ. The CDR3 DNA is TGCGCCAGCAGCTTGGGACTAGCGGGGGACACAGATACGCAGTATTTT. Protein: CASSLGLAGDTDTQYF.

The genes are TRBV19 and TRBJ2-1, with 8 bases matching TRBD2. The CDR3 covers 16 residues. V dropped 6 bases and J dropped 4; count of bases not matched to a gene: 11. Germline V gene sequence: CDR1 LNHDA, CDR2 SQIVND (reference sequence). The CDR3 nucleotides read TGTGCCAGTAGCCGAGCGGGAGACTACCCTTACAATGAGCAGTTCTTC. Translated: CASSRAGDYPYNEQFF.

The rearrangement joins TRBV28 to TRBJ2-7; weak D call: TRBD1 (6 bases). This CDR3 contains 13 residues. V lost 5 bases and J lost 5, with 13 bases in between. Germline assignment: CDR1 MDHEN and CDR2 SYDVKM. The CDR3 DNA reads as TGTGCCAGCAGTCCCCCGAACAGGGACGAGCAGTACTTC. Its translation is CASSPPNRDEQYF.

The chain employs TRBV4-1 and TRBJ1-5, with D possibly being TRBD1 (6 bases). V lost 3 bases, J lost 2 bases, and 14 bases lay in between. Germline-derived CDR1 and CDR2 are MGHRA and YSYEKL. CDR3 length: 16 amino acids. The CDR3 loop reads CASSHGRQAGNQPQHF. DNA for the CDR3: TGCGCCAGCAGCCACGGACGACAGGCAGGCAATCAGCCCCAGCATTTT.

The chain recombines TRBV2 with TRBJ1-2; 9 positions agree with TRBD1. J lost 4 bases, V lost 1 base, and 1 base had no gene match. The germline V gene encodes CDR1 SNHLY and CDR2 FYNNEI. CDR3 size: 14 residues. DNA of the CDR3: TGTGCCAGCAGTGAAGGGACAGGGGCCTATGGCTACACCTTC. Residues: CASSEGTGAYGYTF.

This clone came up a few times. Other DNA sequences in this specimen translate into the identical CDR3. J is TRBJ2-1 and V is TRBV5-1, with 7 bases matching TRBD2. Trimming removed 3 bases from V and 6 bases from J; junction bases left unmatched: 3. Germline-derived CDR1 and CDR2 are SGHRS and YFSETQ. The CDR3 contains 13 residues. The CDR3 here is CASSSTGGNEQFF. CDR3 in DNA: TGCGCCAGCAGCTCAACGGGGGGCAATGAGCAGTTCTTC.

The sample holds one count of this clone. V is TRBV19 and J is TRBJ2-7; unclear D gene. Germline V gives CDR1 LNHDA, CDR2 SQIVND (reference sequence). Trimming removed 7 bases from V and 4 bases from J, with 11 bases in between. The CDR3 runs to 12 residues. This CDR3 is CASTPDGYEQYF. CDR3 DNA sequence: TGTGCCAGTACTCCGGACGGATACGAGCAGTACTTC.

The chain recombines TRBV11-3 with TRBJ2-1; no reliable D call. The V and J ends lost 1 base and 7 bases respectively, with 11 bases between them. The CDR3 is 14 residues long. CDR1 and CDR2 (germline): SGHNT, YENEEA. The CDR3 spells CASSLGPGRNEQFF. The CDR3 DNA reads TGTGCCAGCAGCTTAGGGCCGGGTCGGAATGAGCAGTTCTTC.

The rearrangement uses TRBV5-1 and TRBJ1-2; perhaps TRBD1 as D (6 bases). The CDR3 sequence is 17 residues long. Per the germline V gene, CDR1 is SGHRS and CDR2 is YFSETQ. The ends were cut back, 0 bases at V and 4 bases at J, with 19 bases in the middle. The CDR3 DNA reads TGCGCCAGCAGCTTGGGCTGGGGGGGCGACGGGTCCTATGGCTACACCTTC. This translates into CASSLGWGGDGSYGYTF.

The sample holds a few counts of this clone. In DNA form, the CDR3 reads TGTGCCAGCAGTTCCCCTCTCACCGGGACAGGGCAATACGAGCAGTACTTC. Translated: CASSSPLTGTGQYEQYF. The chain employs TRBV27 and TRBJ2-7; 9 bases are shared with TRBD1. Looked up from germline, CDR1 is MNHEY and CDR2 is SMNVEV (reference sequence). Trimming took 4 bases from V and 4 from J; bases not matched to a gene: 14. This CDR3 has 17 amino acids.

The chain recombines TRBV5-1 with TRBJ2-3; TRBD1 aligns across 8 bases. The CDR3 has 15 residues. In germline, CDR1 is SGHRS, CDR2 YFSETQ. The V gene end was trimmed by 4 bases and the J gene end by 7 bases; junction bases not matched to a gene: 11. The CDR3 nucleotides are TGCGCCAGCAGCCCCCTGGACAGGGCGGGTTATACGCAGTATTTT. Encoded protein: CASSPLDRAGYTQYF.

This clone was seen more than once but under ten times. The chain is built from TRBV25-1 and TRBJ2-7, with 8 bases fitting TRBD1. Trimming at V came to 4 bases and at J to 1 base, leaving 9 bases not matched to a gene. The germline V gene encodes CDR1 MGHDK and CDR2 SYGVNS. The length of the CDR3 is 16 residues. CDR3 coding DNA: TGTGCCAGCAGTGGAGGAGGACAGGGTGGGTCCTACGAGCAGTACTTC. Translation gives CASSGGGQGGSYEQYF.

Points on this clone: Different DNA sequences within this sample yield the same CDR3. V and J are TRBV11-2 and TRBJ2-7; the D is unclear. Trimming left V 0 bases short and J 4 bases short, with 4 bases between. Germline V lookup: CDR1 SGHAT, CDR2 FQNNGV. The CDR3 contains 12 residues. This CDR3 reads CASSLEGYEQYF. CDR3 in DNA: TGTGCCAGCAGCTTAGAAGGGTACGAGCAGTACTTC.

The chain recombines TRBV6-1 with TRBJ2-1; D remains unclear. The V end was cut by 4 bases, the J end by 7 bases, with 11 bases between. This CDR3 contains 13 residues. Germline assignment: CDR1 MNHNS and CDR2 SASEGT. The CDR3 DNA reads TGTGCCAGCAGTGTTTCAGGTTGGAATGAGCAGTTCTTC. Translation: CASSVSGWNEQFF.

The V call is TRBV27, the J call TRBJ1-1; D gene uncertain. This CDR3 comprises 14 residues. CDR1 MNHEY and CDR2 SMNVEV come from the germline V gene (reference sequence). V was pared by 4 bases and J by 3 bases, with 12 bases between. The CDR3, as DNA: TGTGCCAGCAGTTCCGGGGTCACTTACACTGAAGCTTTCTTT. Translating it yields CASSSGVTYTEAFF.

This chain connects TRBV11-3 to TRBJ2-1, with 10 bases identical to TRBD1. Per germline, CDR1 SGHNT and CDR2 YENEEA. The CDR3 totals 16 residues. V was pared by 2 bases and J by 2 bases, with 3 bases of the junction left unmatched. CDR3 in DNA: TGTGCCAGCAGCTTATCCGGGACAGGGGCCTACAATGAGCAGTTCTTC. Its translation: CASSLSGTGAYNEQFF.

This sequence joins TRBV19 and TRBJ1-4, with no clear D. From germline, CDR1 is LNHDA and CDR2 SQIVND (reference sequence). This CDR3 region has 15 residues. V was pared by 1 base and J by 2 bases, with 8 bases between. The CDR3 DNA reads TGTGCCAGTAGTATAGGATGGCTGACTAATGAAAAACTGTTTTTT. Protein: CASSIGWLTNEKLFF.

The V call is TRBV5-6, the J call TRBJ2-2; 8 nucleotides line up with TRBD2. This CDR3 contains 15 residues. With V trimmed by 2 bases and J by 5 bases, 5 bases remained unmatched. From germline, CDR1 is SGHDT and CDR2 YYEEEE. The CDR3 DNA reads as TGTGCCAGCAGCTTAGGGACTAGGTTTACCGGGGAGCTGTTTTTT. Encoded protein: CASSLGTRFTGELFF.

V gene TRBV5-4 combines with J gene TRBJ2-7, with 9 positions matching TRBD2. The J segment lost 3 bases and the V segment lost 4 bases, leaving 8 bases of the junction unmatched. The CDR3 loop spans 15 amino acids. Germline CDR1 reads SGHNT; CDR2 reads YYREEE (reference sequence). CDR3 bases: TGTGCCAGCAGCGAAACTAGCGGGTGGGACTACGAGCAGTACTTC. It encodes CASSETSGWDYEQYF. The full variable domain, with the rest looked up from reference TRBV5-4 and TRBJ2-7, is ETGVTQSPTHLIKTRGQQVTLRCSSQSGHNTVSWYQQALGQGPQFIFQYYREEENGRGNFPPRFSGLQFPNYSSELNVNALELDDSALYLCASSETSGWDYEQYFGPGTRLTVT.

This clone is a singleton in its sample. V and J are TRBV2 and TRBJ1-6; 8 nucleotides agree with TRBD1. This CDR3 is built from 13 residues. The V segment lost 5 bases and the J segment 9 bases; nucleotides outside the gene matches: 3. CDR1 and CDR2 (germline): SNHLY, FYNNEI. The CDR3 DNA sequence: TGTGCCAGCAGTAACACAGGGGGTTCACCCCTCCACTTT. Translated, it gives CASSNTGGSPLHF.

Only a few counts were recorded for this clone. The CDR3 sequence: CASSDSDRDIQYF. CDR3 nucleotide sequence: TGTGCCAGCAGTGACTCGGACAGGGACATTCAGTACTTC. The genes are TRBV6-4 and TRBJ2-4; 8 bases map to TRBD1. Germline CDR1 is MRHNA and CDR2 is SNTAGT. After removal of 0 bases from V and 8 bases from J, the junction contained 0 bases not matched to a gene. The CDR3 runs 13 residues.

As for this clone: Other DNA sequences from this sample encode an identical CDR3 as well. The chain joins TRBV5-1 to TRBJ1-4, with 8 bases that match TRBD1. CDR1 and CDR2 from the germline V gene are SGHRS and YFSETQ. V lost 5 bases and J lost 8; bases outside the gene matches: 8. This CDR3 has 14 residues. The CDR3, as DNA: TGCGCCAGCAGTCCCGGACAGGGAGGCGAAAAACTGTTTTTT. It is translated as CASSPGQGGEKLFF.

The chain is built from TRBV18 and TRBJ2-5, with a tentative D call TRBD1 (6 bases). The germline V and J ends were trimmed by 0 bases and 4 bases, with 15 bases remaining between them. This CDR3 spans 16 amino acids. The germline V gene has CDR1 KGHSH and CDR2 LQKENI. CDR3 in amino acids: CASSPPGRSRGETQYF. The CDR3 bases are TGTGCCAGCTCACCACCAGGAAGGAGCAGGGGAGAGACCCAGTACTTC.

About this clone itself: This sequence is one base from a far larger clone and is likely a read error. The V gene is TRBV6-1, the J gene TRBJ2-1; no reliable D call. The germline V and J ends were trimmed by 4 bases and 13 bases, with 26 bases remaining between them. The CDR3 loop spans 16 amino acids. Germline lookup yields CDR1 MNHNS and CDR2 SASEGT. Here the CDR3 reads CASSGPYTPGKNIQFF. The CDR3 DNA reads TGTGCCAGCAGTGGGCCTTATACGCCGGGCAAAAACATTCAGTTCTTC.

V and J are TRBV27 and TRBJ1-1; 7 bases map to TRBD1. CDR3 length equals 11 residues. Germline V gene data show CDR1 as MNHEY and CDR2 as SMNVEV (reference sequence). Trimming removed 6 bases from V and 11 bases from J; junction bases left unmatched: 6. The chain's CDR3 is CASRQTGRAFF. CDR3 bases: TGTGCCAGCAGACAGACAGGGAGGGCTTTCTTT.

V gene TRBV5-1 combines with J gene TRBJ2-5, with TRBD2 matching over 9 bases. Gene TRBJ2-7 matches the end of the DNA better, so the J call may be wrong. The CDR3 is made up of 15 amino acids. The germline CDR1 and CDR2 sequences are SGHRS and YFSETQ. The CDR3 is CASSLPSGNVYEQYF. In nucleotides, the CDR3 is TGCGCCAGCAGCTTGCCTAGCGGGAACGTTTACGAGCAGTACTTC.

The chain uses TRBV5-4 and TRBJ2-6; the match to TRBD2 covers 7 bases. Germline V gene sequence: CDR1 SGHNT, CDR2 YYREEE (reference sequence). The trim removed 3 bases at V and 0 bases at J, leaving 15 bases unmatched. The CDR3 extends over 20 amino acids. CDR3 nucleotides: TGTGCCAGCAGCTCCAAATTGGGGCGGGGGAACGTCTCTGGGGCCAACGTCCTGACTTTC. Its translation is CASSSKLGRGNVSGANVLTF.